These 24 T cell receptor beta chains were sequenced from one sample in a study of cytomegalovirus exposure and HLA in healthy donors. TCRdb's table, derived via immunoSEQ multiplex PCR, lists solely in-frame clones and lacks some. Here the sample spans more than 150,000 clones, 88% being singletons. The source material was PBMCs. The receptors derive from a man aged 18 to 30 in good health and CMV-seronegative.

This sequence joins TRBV6-1 and TRBJ1-1; weak D call: TRBD1 (5 bases). Germline assignment: CDR1 MNHNS and CDR2 SASEGT. Trimming took 4 bases from V and 9 from J, leaving 12 bases between them. This CDR3 is built from 12 residues. CDR3 in amino acids: CASSVARDKAFF. CDR3 nucleotides: TGTGCCAGCAGTGTTGCCAGGGATAAAGCTTTCTTT.

The rearrangement uses TRBV7-8 and TRBJ1-1; D remains unclear. Germline V gene data show CDR1 as SGHVS and CDR2 as FQNEAQ. V gave up 8 bases and J gave up 3 bases, with 7 bases separating them. The CDR3 sequence is 11 residues long. CDR3 loop: CASGLDTEAFF. The DNA of the CDR3 is TGTGCCAGCGGCCTGGACACTGAAGCTTTCTTT.

The chain joins TRBV7-9 to TRBJ1-1; perhaps TRBD1 as D (6 bases). V lost 5 bases and J 4 bases, leaving 14 bases between the germline ends. The germline gives CDR1 SEHNR, CDR2 FQNEAQ (reference sequence). CDR3 length: 14 amino acids. The CDR3 DNA follows: TGTGCCAGCAGCCCGACAGGTATGGGCACTGAAGCTTTCTTT. Amino acids: CASSPTGMGTEAFF.

This sequence joins TRBV7-9 and TRBJ2-2, with a weak D call TRBD2 (6 bases). Germline values: CDR1 SEHNR, CDR2 FQNEAQ (reference sequence). V shed 11 bases and J shed 6 bases, with 16 bases lying between them. The CDR3 is made up of 13 amino acids. In DNA, the CDR3 is TGTGCCTACCTCCCGGCGGGGTCCGGGGAGCTGTTTTTT. Protein sequence: CAYLPAGSGELFF.

The CDR3 DNA is TGCAGCGCCCGTCCCACAGGGGCTTTCTCCTACGAGCAGTACTTC. Its protein product is CSARPTGAFSYEQYF. The gene calls are TRBV29-1 and TRBJ2-7, with TRBD1 matching 7 bases. The CDR3 totals 15 residues. CDR1 and CDR2 (germline): SQVTM, ANQGSEA. V gave up 7 bases and J gave up 0 bases; unmatched junction bases: 12.

The CDR3 region has the DNA TGCAGCGTTGAAAGACAGGGAAACTATGGCTACACCTTC. This encodes CSVERQGNYGYTF. This chain links TRBV29-1 with TRBJ1-2; 7 bases map to TRBD1. The V and J ends lost 2 bases and 2 bases, in that order; junction bases with no gene match: 2. CDR1 is SQVTM and CDR2 is ANQGSEA in the germline V gene. The CDR3 has 13 residues.

The sample holds one count of this clone. The sample carries other DNA sequences with the same CDR3. The rearrangement joins TRBV6-5 to TRBJ2-5, with D maybe TRBD1 (6 bases). The CDR3 is 14 amino acids. Germline V lookup: CDR1 MNHEY, CDR2 SVGAGI. Trimming removed 2 bases from V and 1 base from J, with 8 bases in between. The DNA for the CDR3 is TGTGCCAGCAGTTACGGGGGCCTCCAAGAGACCCAGTACTTC. Amino acids: CASSYGGLQETQYF.

This chain uses TRBV5-1 with TRBJ1-5; no clear D. CDR1 is SGHRS, CDR2 YFSETQ, per germline. The CDR3 has 14 residues. Trimming took 0 bases from V and 6 from J, leaving 10 bases between them. CDR3 sequence reads: CASSLGGPRQPQHF. The CDR3 DNA follows: TGCGCCAGCAGCTTGGGAGGGCCCCGTCAGCCCCAGCATTTT.

A word on this clone: A junction boundary mismatches the germline segment, possibly from a read error. The chain has TRBV27 and TRBJ2-1, with 8 bases aligning to TRBD1. The CDR3 has 19 amino acids. In germline, CDR1 is MNHEY, CDR2 SMNVEV (reference sequence). The CDR3 DNA is TGTGCCAGCAGATTATATGCCCTACTTGACAGGGGCCGGAGCAATGAGCAGTTCTTC. This translates into CASRLYALLDRGRSNEQFF.

V gene TRBV6-1 combines with J gene TRBJ2-1; tentatively, D is TRBD2 (6 bases). The CDR3 has 14 residues. V lost 6 bases and J lost 0, with 9 bases in between. The germline CDR1 and CDR2 sequences are MNHNS and SASEGT. The CDR3 region is CASSLALSYNEQFF. DNA for the CDR3: TGTGCCAGCAGCCTAGCGCTCTCCTACAATGAGCAGTTCTTC.

A single count supports this clone. This chain links TRBV5-5 with TRBJ1-2, with a weak D call TRBD1 (5 bases). V was trimmed by 0 bases and J by 6 bases, leaving 12 bases between them. The CDR3 has 14 residues. Germline V gene sequence: CDR1 SGHKS, CDR2 YYEKEE (reference sequence). Written as DNA, the CDR3 is TGTGCCAGCAGCTTGGTGGGCAGGGTTGATGGCTACACCTTC. Amino acid sequence: CASSLVGRVDGYTF.

Turning to this clone: Other DNA sequences of this sample code for an identical CDR3. The chain is built from TRBV5-4 and TRBJ2-2, with 8 bases identical to TRBD1. V gave up 1 base and J gave up 2 bases; unmatched junction bases: 1. Germline CDR1 and CDR2: SGHNT and YYREEE (reference sequence). This CDR3 is built from 15 residues. The CDR3 bases are TGTGCCAGCAGCTTGCAGGGGGCCAACACCGGGGAGCTGTTTTTT. Its translation: CASSLQGANTGELFF.

The chain carries TRBV11-2 and TRBJ1-5; D is unclear. The CDR3 totals 13 residues. V was pared by 0 bases and J by 6 bases, with 6 bases between. Germline CDR1 SGHAT, CDR2 FQNNGV. DNA for the CDR3: TGTGCCAGCAGCTTAGATGCGCTTCAGCCCCAGCATTTT. Its protein product is CASSLDALQPQHF.

V and J are TRBV19 and TRBJ1-3; 7 bases match TRBD1. Germline V gene data show CDR1 as LNHDA and CDR2 as SQIVND (reference sequence). CDR3 length: 13 amino acids. V dropped 6 bases and J dropped 5; count of bases not matched to a gene: 4. This CDR3 reads CASSPDRRNTIYF. The CDR3 region has the DNA TGTGCCAGTAGCCCGGACAGGAGAAACACCATATATTTT.

The sample holds one count of this clone. V is TRBV6-5 and J is TRBJ1-5; TRBD1 matches at 7 bases. The trim removed 6 bases at V and 2 bases at J, leaving 7 bases unmatched. Germline V gene lookup returns CDR1 MNHEY and CDR2 SVGAGI. The CDR3 spans 15 residues. CDR3: CASRRQGGGNQPQHF. CDR3 DNA sequence: TGTGCCAGCAGACGACAGGGCGGGGGCAATCAGCCCCAGCATTTT.

This rearrangement joins TRBV28 to TRBJ2-1; 13 bases agree with TRBD2. The CDR3 extends over 17 amino acids. Losses at the gene ends were 3 bases for V and 4 bases for J; bases not matched to a gene: 6. Germline V gives CDR1 MDHEN, CDR2 SYDVKM. The CDR3 region is CASSLYLGLAGYNEQFF. DNA of the CDR3: TGTGCCAGCAGTTTGTATTTGGGACTAGCGGGGTACAATGAGCAGTTCTTC.

The chain joins TRBV19 to TRBJ1-3; D perhaps matches TRBD1 (6 bases). The germline V and J ends were trimmed by 5 bases and 0 bases, with 20 bases remaining between them. Germline V gene sequence: CDR1 LNHDA, CDR2 SQIVND (reference sequence). This CDR3 comprises 18 residues. The CDR3 reads CASSDTWDTDYSGNTIYF. Here the CDR3 DNA reads TGTGCCAGTAGTGACACGTGGGACACAGACTACTCTGGAAACACCATATATTTT. Together with reference TRBV19 and TRBJ1-3, the CDR3 gives the full variable domain: DGGITQSPKYLFRKEGQNVTLSCEQNLNHDAMYWYRQDPGQGLRLIYYSQIVNDFQKGDIAEGYSVSREKKESFPLTVTSAQKNPTAFYLCASSDTWDTDYSGNTIYFGEGSWLTVV.

The chain joins TRBV5-1 to TRBJ2-7, with TRBD1 identical over 10 bases. There are 15 residues in the CDR3. Losses at the gene ends were 5 bases for V and 5 bases for J; bases not matched to a gene: 10. CDR1 SGHRS and CDR2 YFSETQ come from the germline V gene. The CDR3 DNA reads as TGCGCCAGCAGGGATCGGGACAGGGGAGGTGACGAGCAGTACTTC. This gives the protein CASRDRDRGGDEQYF.

CDR3 bases: TGCAGCGCTCTTATTGGGGCCGGAATGAACACTGAAGCTTTCTTT. Its translation: CSALIGAGMNTEAFF. This rearrangement joins TRBV29-1 to TRBJ1-1; the D gene is possibly TRBD1 (5 bases). The CDR3 length is 15 residues. Trimming shortened V by 7 bases and J by 0 bases, and 18 bases separated the two germline ends. Germline V gene sequence: CDR1 SQVTM, CDR2 ANQGSEA.

This clone was seen more than once but under ten times. V is TRBV6-1 and J is TRBJ2-7; 11 bases match TRBD1. The CDR3 extends over 15 amino acids. Germline-derived CDR1 and CDR2 are MNHNS and SASEGT. V was clipped by 6 bases and J by 9 bases; unmatched bases: 13. In DNA, the CDR3 is TGTGCCAGCAGAGAGGGGACAGGGGGAACGGGGGTGCAGTACGTC. Translated, it gives CASREGTGGTGVQYV.

In DNA form, the CDR3 reads TGTGCCAGCATTAGACAGGGGGCGCAGAGGACTGAAGCTTTCTTT. Translating gives CASIRQGAQRTEAFF. The J gene is TRBJ1-1, the V gene TRBV6-1; 10 positions match TRBD1. Germline loops: CDR1 MNHNS, CDR2 SASEGT. The trim removed 7 bases at V and 5 bases at J, leaving 10 bases unmatched. CDR3 length equals 15 residues.

The chain uses TRBV6-5 and TRBJ1-1; 8 nucleotides align to TRBD1. CDR1 and CDR2 (germline): MNHEY, SVGAGI. CDR3 length equals 15 residues. Unmatched junction bases numbered 9, after V lost 2 bases and J lost 7 bases. The CDR3 reads CASSYGRGPLNEAFF. As DNA, the CDR3 is TGTGCCAGCAGTTACGGCAGGGGGCCGTTGAATGAAGCTTTCTTT.

This chain links TRBV2 with TRBJ1-5; D is perhaps TRBD1 (5 bases). In germline, CDR1 is SNHLY, CDR2 FYNNEI. The CDR3 is 12 residues long. V lost 10 bases to trimming and J lost 5 bases, with 12 bases between them. As DNA, the CDR3 is TGTGCCACCGCGGGGGGGGATCAGCCCCAGCATTTT. Protein sequence: CATAGGDQPQHF.

This clone appeared a few times. This same CDR3 is encoded by further DNA sequences in the sample. The V call is TRBV27, the J call TRBJ1-2, with TRBD1 identical over 7 bases. The V gene's germline CDR1 is MNHEY and CDR2 SMNVEV (reference sequence). The CDR3 has 12 residues. With V trimmed by 4 bases and J by 9 bases, 5 bases remained unmatched. In DNA, the CDR3 is TGTGCCAGCAGTTCATGGACAGGCAGCTACACCTTC. This translates into CASSSWTGSYTF.